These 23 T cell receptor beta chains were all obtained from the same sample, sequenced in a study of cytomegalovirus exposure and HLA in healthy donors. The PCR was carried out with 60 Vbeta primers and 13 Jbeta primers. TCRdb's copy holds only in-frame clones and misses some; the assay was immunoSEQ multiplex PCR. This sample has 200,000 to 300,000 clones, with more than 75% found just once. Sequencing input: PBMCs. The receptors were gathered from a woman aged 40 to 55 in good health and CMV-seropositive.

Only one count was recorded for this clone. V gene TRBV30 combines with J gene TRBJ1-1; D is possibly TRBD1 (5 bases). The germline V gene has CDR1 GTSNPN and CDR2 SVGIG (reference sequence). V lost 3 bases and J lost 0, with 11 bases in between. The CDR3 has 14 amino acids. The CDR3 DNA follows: TGTGCCTGGAGCTCGGACACTTTGAACACTGAAGCTTTCTTT. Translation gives CAWSSDTLNTEAFF.

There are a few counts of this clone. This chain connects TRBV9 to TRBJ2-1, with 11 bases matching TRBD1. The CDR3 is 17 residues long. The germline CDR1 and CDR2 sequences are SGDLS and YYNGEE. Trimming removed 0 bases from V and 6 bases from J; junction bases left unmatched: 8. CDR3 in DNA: TGTGCCAGCAGCGTAGGGGGAGGGACAGGGGGGATCAATGAGCAGTTCTTC. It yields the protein CASSVGGGTGGINEQFF.

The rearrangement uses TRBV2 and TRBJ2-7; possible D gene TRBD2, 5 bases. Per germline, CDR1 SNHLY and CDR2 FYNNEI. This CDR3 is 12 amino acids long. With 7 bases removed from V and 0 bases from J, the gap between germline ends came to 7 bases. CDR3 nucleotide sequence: TGTGCCAGCAACCGGGGCTCCTACGAGCAGTACTTC. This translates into CASNRGSYEQYF.

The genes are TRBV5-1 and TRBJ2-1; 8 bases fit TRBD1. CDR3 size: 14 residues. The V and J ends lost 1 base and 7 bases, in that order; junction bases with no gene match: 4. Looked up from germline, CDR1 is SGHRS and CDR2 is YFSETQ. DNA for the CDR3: TGCGCCAGCAGCTTGACAGGGGGTTGGAATGAGCAGTTCTTC. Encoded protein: CASSLTGGWNEQFF.

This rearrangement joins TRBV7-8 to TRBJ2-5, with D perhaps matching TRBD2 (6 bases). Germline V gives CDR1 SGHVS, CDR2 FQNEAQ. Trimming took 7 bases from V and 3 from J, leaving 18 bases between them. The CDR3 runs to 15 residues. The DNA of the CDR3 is TGTGCCAGCATTCCCGTTGGGACTCCAAAAGAGACCCAGTACTTC. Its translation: CASIPVGTPKETQYF.

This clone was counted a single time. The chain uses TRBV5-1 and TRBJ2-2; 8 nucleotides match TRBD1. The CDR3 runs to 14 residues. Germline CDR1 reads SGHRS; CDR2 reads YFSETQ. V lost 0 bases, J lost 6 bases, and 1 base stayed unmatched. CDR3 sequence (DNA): TGCGCCAGCAGCTTGGACAGGGGGGCCGGGGAGCTGTTTTTT. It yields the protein CASSLDRGAGELFF.

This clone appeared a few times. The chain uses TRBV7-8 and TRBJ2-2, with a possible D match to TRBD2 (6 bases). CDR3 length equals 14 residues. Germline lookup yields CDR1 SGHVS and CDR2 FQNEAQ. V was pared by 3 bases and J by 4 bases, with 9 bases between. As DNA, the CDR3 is TGTGCCAGCAGCTTTGGAGCGGGCACCGGGGAGCTGTTTTTT. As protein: CASSFGAGTGELFF.

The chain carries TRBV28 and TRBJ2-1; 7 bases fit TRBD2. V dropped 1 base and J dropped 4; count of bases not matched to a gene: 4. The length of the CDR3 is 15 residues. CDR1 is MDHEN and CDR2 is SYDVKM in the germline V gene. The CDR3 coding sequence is TGTGCCAGCAGTTTATCTACGGGGGGTTACAATGAGCAGTTCTTC. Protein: CASSLSTGGYNEQFF.

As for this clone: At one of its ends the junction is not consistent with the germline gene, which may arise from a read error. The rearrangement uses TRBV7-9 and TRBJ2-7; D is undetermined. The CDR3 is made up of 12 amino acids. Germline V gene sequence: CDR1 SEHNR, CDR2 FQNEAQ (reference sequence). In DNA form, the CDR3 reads TGTTCCAGCAGCCTAATCCCCTACGAGCAGTACTTC. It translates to CSSSLIPYEQYF.

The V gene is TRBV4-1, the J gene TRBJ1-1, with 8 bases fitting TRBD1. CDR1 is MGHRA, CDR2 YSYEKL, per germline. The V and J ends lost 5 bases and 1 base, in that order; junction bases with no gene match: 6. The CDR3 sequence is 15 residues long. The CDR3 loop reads CASSEGQGRNTEAFF. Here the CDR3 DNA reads TGCGCCAGCAGCGAAGGACAGGGAAGGAACACTGAAGCTTTCTTT.

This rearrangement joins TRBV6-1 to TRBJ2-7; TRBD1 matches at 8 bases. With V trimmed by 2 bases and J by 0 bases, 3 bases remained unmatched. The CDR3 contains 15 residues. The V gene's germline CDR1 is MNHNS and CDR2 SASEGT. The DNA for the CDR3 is TGTGCCAGCAGTGAATTGGGACAGGTCTCCTACGAGCAGTACTTC. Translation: CASSELGQVSYEQYF.

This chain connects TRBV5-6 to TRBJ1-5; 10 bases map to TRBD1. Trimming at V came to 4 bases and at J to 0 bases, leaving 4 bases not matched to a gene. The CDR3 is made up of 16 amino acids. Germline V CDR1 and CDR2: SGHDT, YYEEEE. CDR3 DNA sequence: TGTGCCAGCAGCCGGACAGGGGGTTATAGCAATCAGCCCCAGCATTTT. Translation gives CASSRTGGYSNQPQHF.

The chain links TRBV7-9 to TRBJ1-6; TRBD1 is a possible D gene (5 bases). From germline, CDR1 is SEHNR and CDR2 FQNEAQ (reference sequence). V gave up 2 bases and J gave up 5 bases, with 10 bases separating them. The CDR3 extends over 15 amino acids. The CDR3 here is CASSLRQGHNSPLHF. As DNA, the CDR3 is TGTGCCAGCAGCTTACGGCAGGGCCATAATTCACCCCTCCACTTT.

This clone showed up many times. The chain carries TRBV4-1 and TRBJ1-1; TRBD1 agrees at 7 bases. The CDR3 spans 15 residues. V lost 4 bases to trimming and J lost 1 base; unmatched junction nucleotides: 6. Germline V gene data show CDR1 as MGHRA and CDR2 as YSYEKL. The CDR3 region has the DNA TGCGCCAGCAGCCGCACAGGGGCGCAGAACACTGAAGCTTTCTTT. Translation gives CASSRTGAQNTEAFF.

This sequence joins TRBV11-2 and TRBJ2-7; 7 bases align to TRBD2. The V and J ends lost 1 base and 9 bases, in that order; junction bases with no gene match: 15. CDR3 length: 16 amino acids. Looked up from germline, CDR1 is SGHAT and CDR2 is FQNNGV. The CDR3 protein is CASSLVGGRAQLGQYF. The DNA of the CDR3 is TGTGCCAGCAGCTTAGTGGGGGGGAGGGCCCAACTTGGGCAGTACTTC.

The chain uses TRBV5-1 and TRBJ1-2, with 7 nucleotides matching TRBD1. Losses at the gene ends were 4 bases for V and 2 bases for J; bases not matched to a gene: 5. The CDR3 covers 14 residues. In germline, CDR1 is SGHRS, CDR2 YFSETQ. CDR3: CASSPGTVNYGYTF. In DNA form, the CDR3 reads TGCGCCAGCAGCCCCGGGACAGTCAACTATGGCTACACCTTC.

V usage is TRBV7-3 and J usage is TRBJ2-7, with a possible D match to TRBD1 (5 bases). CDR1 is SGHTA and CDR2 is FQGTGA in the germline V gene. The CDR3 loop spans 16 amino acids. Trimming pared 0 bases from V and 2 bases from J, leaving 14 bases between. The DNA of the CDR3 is TGTGCCAGCAGCTTAACTTCGACAGTGACTCCCTACGAGCAGTACTTC. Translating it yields CASSLTSTVTPYEQYF.

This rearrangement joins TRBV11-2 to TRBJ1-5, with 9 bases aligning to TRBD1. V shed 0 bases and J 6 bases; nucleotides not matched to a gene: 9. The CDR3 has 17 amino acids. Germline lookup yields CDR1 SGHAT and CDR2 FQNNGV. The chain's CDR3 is CASSLEAGTGWVQPQHF. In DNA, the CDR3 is TGTGCCAGCAGCTTAGAGGCCGGGACAGGGTGGGTTCAGCCCCAGCATTTT.

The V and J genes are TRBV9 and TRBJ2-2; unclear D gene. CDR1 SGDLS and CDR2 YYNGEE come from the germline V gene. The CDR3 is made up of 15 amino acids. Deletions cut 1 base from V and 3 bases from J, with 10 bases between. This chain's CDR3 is CASSVTGYHTGELFF. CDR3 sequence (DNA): TGTGCCAGCAGCGTAACGGGTTATCACACCGGGGAGCTGTTTTTT. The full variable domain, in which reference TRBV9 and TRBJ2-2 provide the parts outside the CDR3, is DSGVTQTPKHLITATGQRVTLRCSPRSGDLSVYWYQQSLDQGLQFLIQYYNGEERAKGNILERFSAQQFPDLHSELNLSSLELGDSALYFCASSVTGYHTGELFFGEGSRLTVL.

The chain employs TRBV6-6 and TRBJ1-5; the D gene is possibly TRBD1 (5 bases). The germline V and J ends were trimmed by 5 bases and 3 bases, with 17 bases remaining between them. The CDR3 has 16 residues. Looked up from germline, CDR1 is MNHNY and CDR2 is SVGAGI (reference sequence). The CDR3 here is CASSPAAMGLNQPQHF. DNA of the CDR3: TGTGCCAGCAGTCCAGCAGCCATGGGACTCAATCAGCCCCAGCATTTT.

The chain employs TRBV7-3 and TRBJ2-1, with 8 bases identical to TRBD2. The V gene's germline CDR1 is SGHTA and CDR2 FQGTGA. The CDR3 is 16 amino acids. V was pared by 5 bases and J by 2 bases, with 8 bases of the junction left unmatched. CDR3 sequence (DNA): TGTGCCAGCAGCCCTGTAGCGGGACGCCCCTACAATGAGCAGTTCTTC. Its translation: CASSPVAGRPYNEQFF.

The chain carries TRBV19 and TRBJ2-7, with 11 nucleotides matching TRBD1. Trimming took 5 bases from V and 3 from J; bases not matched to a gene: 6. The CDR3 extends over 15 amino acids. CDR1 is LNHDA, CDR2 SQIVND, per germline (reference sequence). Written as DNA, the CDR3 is TGTGCCAGTAGTGTAGGACAGGGGGCATTCTACGAGCAGTACTTC. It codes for CASSVGQGAFYEQYF.

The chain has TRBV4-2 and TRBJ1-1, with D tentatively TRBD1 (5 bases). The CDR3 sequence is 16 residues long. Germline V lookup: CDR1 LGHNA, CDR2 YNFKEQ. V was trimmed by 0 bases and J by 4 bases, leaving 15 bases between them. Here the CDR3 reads CASSQEWAREATEAFF. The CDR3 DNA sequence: TGTGCCAGCAGCCAAGAGTGGGCCAGGGAGGCCACTGAAGCTTTCTTT.